This TCR beta chain derives from a study of blood T cells in healthy people across ages. Study-wide results and caveats: Older age coincided with a roughly linear decline in TCR beta diversity per million T cells.

The CDR3 covers 9 residues. Trimming removed 4 bases from V and 7 bases from J, with 0 bases in between. With a J-beta primer mix and a sample-barcoded 5' primer, a second PCR ran about 7 to 12 cycles. There were at least 2.5 million CDR3-containing paired-end reads obtained from each sample. TCRdb used MiXCR to reprocess the 5' RACE reads, holding one entry per CDR3 protein. The sample includes 750,000 or so distinct CDR3 sequences, just under 25% of them seen just once. As for this clonotype: Its antigen is undetermined.

These records were also assigned to another study, of T cells of mothers and their children.

The receptor was derived from a boy between 10 and 17 years old in good health. This chain links TRBV12-3 or TRBV12-4 with TRBJ2-3; the D is unclear. Sequences were obtained from blood. Here the CDR3 DNA reads TGTGCCAGCAGTTATACGCAGTATTTT. Its protein product is CASSYTQYF.